These 22 T cell receptor beta chains were all obtained from the same sample, sequenced in a study of blood T cell repertoires in COVID-19. Assay: immunoSEQ multiplex PCR; the TCRdb copy retains only in-frame clones and omits some. The sample comprises roughly 200,000 clones, approximately 88% of which are singletons, and approximately 6.7% rests with the top ten. Sequences were obtained from peripheral blood. Source of these receptors: a man aged 35 to 55 with acute or convalescent COVID-19.

The V and J genes are TRBV18 and TRBJ2-7; weak D call: TRBD1 (5 bases). V gave up 3 bases and J gave up 3 bases, with 9 bases separating them. The CDR3 totals 13 residues. Germline loops: CDR1 KGHSH, CDR2 LQKENI. The CDR3 here is CASSPDTFYEQYF. CDR3 sequence (DNA): TGTGCCAGCTCACCGGACACCTTCTACGAGCAGTACTTC.

The chain combines TRBV6-1 with TRBJ1-5; D uncertain. The CDR3 has 13 residues. V lost 3 bases to trimming and J lost 7 bases, with 10 bases between them. CDR1 and CDR2 (germline): MNHNS, SASEGT. In DNA, the CDR3 is TGTGCCAGCAGTGACCTAACGCACCAGCCCCAGCATTTT. Translated, it gives CASSDLTHQPQHF.

This clone was detected only a few times. J is TRBJ1-6 and V is TRBV4-1, with D unresolved. V lost 1 base and J lost 7, with 8 bases in between. This CDR3 has 14 residues. Germline CDR1 MGHRA, CDR2 YSYEKL. DNA for the CDR3: TGCGCCAGCAGCCAAGCACAGCCGAATTCACCCCTCCACTTT. Encoded protein: CASSQAQPNSPLHF.

The chain has TRBV4-1 and TRBJ2-3, with unresolved D. Deletions cut 1 base from V and 2 bases from J, with 7 bases between. The CDR3 length is 14 residues. The V gene's germline CDR1 is MGHRA and CDR2 YSYEKL. CDR3 loop: CASSQGAFTDTQYF. The CDR3 nucleotides are TGCGCCAGCAGCCAAGGGGCGTTCACAGATACGCAGTATTTT.

J is TRBJ1-5 and V is TRBV24-1; D is perhaps TRBD1 (5 bases). CDR3 length equals 13 residues. Trimming took off 10 bases at V and 11 bases at J, with 20 bases between the two ends. Germline CDR1 KGHDR, CDR2 SFDVKD. CDR3 region: CATDLGGKLAQHF. Written as DNA, the CDR3 is TGTGCCACGGATTTGGGGGGAAAATTGGCCCAGCATTTT.

V usage is TRBV5-1 and J usage is TRBJ2-3, with 9 bases identical to TRBD2. V was clipped by 0 bases and J by 0 bases; unmatched bases: 2. CDR1 is SGHRS, CDR2 YFSETQ, per germline. The CDR3 totals 16 residues. The CDR3 loop reads CASSLVAGGSTDTQYF. The CDR3 DNA sequence: TGCGCCAGCAGCTTGGTGGCGGGGGGGAGCACAGATACGCAGTATTTT.

The chain links TRBV6-1 to TRBJ2-1, with 7 bases that match TRBD1. This CDR3 is 15 amino acids long. V shed 1 base and J 5 bases; nucleotides not matched to a gene: 5. Germline V gene lookup returns CDR1 MNHNS and CDR2 SASEGT. CDR3 coding DNA: TGTGCCAGCAGTGAAGGACAGGGTAGGCACAATGAGCAGTTCTTC. This translates into CASSEGQGRHNEQFF.

This chain connects TRBV5-1 to TRBJ1-2; D may be TRBD1 (5 bases). Germline CDR1 and CDR2: SGHRS and YFSETQ. This CDR3 is built from 17 residues. V lost 0 bases and J lost 7, with 22 bases in between. The CDR3 DNA is TGCGCCAGCAGCTTGGCTTCCGGGAGTACGGGGGTTTCTGGCTACACCTTC. Its translation is CASSLASGSTGVSGYTF.

This chain uses TRBV5-1 with TRBJ1-1; the D gene is possibly TRBD1 (5 bases). V was cut by 2 bases and J by 1 base, with 9 bases left in between. This CDR3 has 14 amino acids. CDR1 is SGHRS and CDR2 is YFSETQ in the germline V gene. CDR3 nucleotides: TGCGCCAGCAGCTTATGGGACTCGAACACTGAAGCTTTCTTT. Its protein product is CASSLWDSNTEAFF.

V gene TRBV6-2 or TRBV6-3 combines with J gene TRBJ2-3; TRBD1 is a possible D gene (5 bases). CDR3 length equals 15 residues. Trimming removed 6 bases at V and 1 base at J, with 14 bases between. Germline loops: CDR1 MNHEY, CDR2 SVGEGT. This CDR3 reads CASSPDRKGTDTQYF. The CDR3, as DNA: TGTGCCAGCAGCCCCGACAGAAAGGGCACAGATACGCAGTATTTT.

This clone was picked up a small number of times. The chain recombines TRBV5-6 with TRBJ1-6; TRBD1 matches 12 bases. Trimming at V came to 4 bases and at J to 10 bases, leaving 6 bases not matched to a gene. Germline V gene sequence: CDR1 SGHDT, CDR2 YYEEEE. The CDR3 is made up of 15 amino acids. The CDR3 protein is CASSRRDRGPSPLHF. The CDR3 DNA sequence: TGTGCCAGCAGCCGGCGGGACAGGGGGCCCTCACCCCTCCACTTT.

This chain uses TRBV4-1 with TRBJ1-4; D gene uncertain. The CDR3 totals 11 residues. Germline V lookup: CDR1 MGHRA, CDR2 YSYEKL. Trimming took off 2 bases at V and 7 bases at J, with 2 bases between the two ends. This chain's CDR3 is CASSQLEKLFF. CDR3 in DNA: TGCGCCAGCAGCCAACTTGAAAAACTGTTTTTT.

V and J are TRBV6-6 and TRBJ2-4, with 7 positions matching TRBD1. Trimming at V came to 6 bases and at J to 0 bases, leaving 8 bases not matched to a gene. CDR3 length: 16 amino acids. Germline CDR1 MNHNY, CDR2 SVGAGI (reference sequence). The CDR3 DNA reads as TGTGCCAGCAGGGCCGGGACAGCCGTAGCCAAAAACATTCAGTACTTC. Translation: CASRAGTAVAKNIQYF.

The chain is built from TRBV9 and TRBJ1-5; D may be TRBD1 (5 bases). Germline values: CDR1 SGDLS, CDR2 YYNGEE. Trimming shortened V by 3 bases and J by 6 bases, and 13 bases separated the two germline ends. This CDR3 is built from 14 residues. DNA of the CDR3: TGTGCCAGCAGCGCATCGGGGGAATCTCAGCCCCAGCATTTT. Its protein product is CASSASGESQPQHF.

This CDR3 reads CASSLTGTGGTDTQYF. CDR3 in DNA: TGCGCCAGCAGCTTAACGGGGACAGGGGGCACAGATACGCAGTATTTT. The chain uses TRBV5-1 and TRBJ2-3, with TRBD1 matching 10 bases. CDR3 length equals 16 residues. From germline, CDR1 is SGHRS and CDR2 YFSETQ. With V trimmed by 2 bases and J by 1 base, 4 bases remained unmatched.

This chain connects TRBV5-5 to TRBJ1-1; D is uncertain. The ends were cut back, 4 bases at V and 1 base at J, with 17 bases in the middle. This CDR3 is 16 amino acids long. Germline CDR1 SGHKS, CDR2 YYEKEE (reference sequence). As DNA, the CDR3 is TGTGCCAGCAGCCCCCACGTGGCGGGGAGGAACACTGAAGCTTTCTTT. It yields the protein CASSPHVAGRNTEAFF.

V and J are TRBV19 and TRBJ2-1, with D hard to call. Germline CDR1 is LNHDA and CDR2 is SQIVND (reference sequence). V gave up 5 bases and J gave up 0 bases, with 17 bases separating them. This CDR3 region has 17 residues. The CDR3, as DNA: TGTGCCAGTAGTGGCCCCAGACTCCTCAACTCCTACAATGAGCAGTTCTTC. Translating gives CASSGPRLLNSYNEQFF.

This chain links TRBV20-1 with TRBJ1-5; D is ambiguous. The germline V and J ends were trimmed by 3 bases and 0 bases, with 9 bases remaining between them. This CDR3 region has 14 residues. Per the germline V gene, CDR1 is DFQATT and CDR2 is SNEGSKA (reference sequence). CDR3 in amino acids: CSASWSYSNQPQHF. The CDR3 coding sequence is TGCAGTGCTAGTTGGAGCTATAGCAATCAGCCCCAGCATTTT.

The chain couples TRBV5-1 to TRBJ2-1, with TRBD2 matching over 13 bases. Germline CDR1 is SGHRS and CDR2 is YFSETQ. V dropped 5 bases and J dropped 5; count of bases not matched to a gene: 7. The CDR3 extends over 16 amino acids. The CDR3 region is CASSFGGLAGDNEQFF. DNA of the CDR3: TGCGCCAGCAGTTTTGGTGGACTAGCGGGAGACAATGAGCAGTTCTTC.

This clone was seen only once. The chain is built from TRBV28 and TRBJ1-2; D possibly corresponds to TRBD1 (5 bases). Germline lookup yields CDR1 MDHEN and CDR2 SYDVKM. The length of the CDR3 is 14 residues. Trimming shortened V by 3 bases and J by 4 bases, and 12 bases separated the two germline ends. The CDR3 DNA reads TGTGCCAGCAGTTTGTTACAGGTTTCCTATGGCTACACCTTC. Protein product: CASSLLQVSYGYTF.

The chain combines TRBV7-9 with TRBJ2-6; 8 bases map to TRBD1. In germline, CDR1 is SEHNR, CDR2 FQNEAQ (reference sequence). This CDR3 comprises 15 residues. J was trimmed by 4 bases and V by 5 bases; bases with no gene match: 4. CDR3 sequence: CASSGQGSGANVLTF. CDR3 coding DNA: TGTGCCAGCAGCGGACAGGGTTCCGGGGCCAACGTCCTGACTTTC.

The chain has TRBV5-5 and TRBJ2-3; no reliable D call. Germline V gene lookup returns CDR1 SGHKS and CDR2 YYEKEE (reference sequence). V was trimmed by 4 bases and J by 6 bases, leaving 15 bases between them. The CDR3 totals 14 residues. The CDR3 DNA reads TGTGCCAGCAGCGTTTTTTCCGGGTCGGATACGCAGTATTTT. Protein: CASSVFSGSDTQYF.